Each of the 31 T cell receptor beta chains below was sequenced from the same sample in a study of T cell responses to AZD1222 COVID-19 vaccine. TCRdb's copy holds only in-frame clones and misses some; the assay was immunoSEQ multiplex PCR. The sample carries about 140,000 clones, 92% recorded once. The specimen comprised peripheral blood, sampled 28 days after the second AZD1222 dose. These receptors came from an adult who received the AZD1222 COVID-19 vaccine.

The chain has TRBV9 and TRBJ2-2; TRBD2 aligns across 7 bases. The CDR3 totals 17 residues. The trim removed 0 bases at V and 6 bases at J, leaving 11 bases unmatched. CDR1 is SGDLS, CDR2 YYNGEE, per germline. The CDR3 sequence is CASSVDRREPFAGELFF. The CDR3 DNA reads TGTGCCAGCAGCGTAGACAGGCGGGAGCCGTTCGCCGGGGAGCTGTTTTTT.

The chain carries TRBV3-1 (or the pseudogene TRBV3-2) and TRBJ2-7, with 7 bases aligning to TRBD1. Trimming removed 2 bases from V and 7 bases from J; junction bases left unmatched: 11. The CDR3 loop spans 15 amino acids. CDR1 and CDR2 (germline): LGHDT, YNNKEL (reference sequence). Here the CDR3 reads CASSQTGAPLGEQYF. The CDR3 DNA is TGTGCCAGCAGCCAAACAGGGGCCCCTCTAGGGGAGCAGTACTTC.

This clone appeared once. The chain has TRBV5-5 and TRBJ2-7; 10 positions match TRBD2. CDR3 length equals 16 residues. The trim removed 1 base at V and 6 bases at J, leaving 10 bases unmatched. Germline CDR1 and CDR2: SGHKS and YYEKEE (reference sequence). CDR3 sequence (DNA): TGTGCCAGCAGCTTGCTAGCGGGGGCCCCACCCGGCGAGCAGTACTTC. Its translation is CASSLLAGAPPGEQYF.

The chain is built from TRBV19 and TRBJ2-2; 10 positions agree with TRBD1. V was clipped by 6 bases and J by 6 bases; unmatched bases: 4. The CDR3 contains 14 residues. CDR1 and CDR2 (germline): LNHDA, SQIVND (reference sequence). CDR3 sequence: CASSRDRGAGELFF. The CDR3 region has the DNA TGTGCCAGTAGCCGGGACAGGGGCGCCGGGGAGCTGTTTTTT.

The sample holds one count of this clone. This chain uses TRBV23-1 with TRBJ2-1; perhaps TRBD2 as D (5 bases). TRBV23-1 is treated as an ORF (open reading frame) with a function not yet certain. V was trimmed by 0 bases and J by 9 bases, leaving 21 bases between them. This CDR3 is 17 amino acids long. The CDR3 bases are TGCGCCAGCAGTCAATCGAGGATCGCCAGGAGGAATAGTGAGCAGTTCTTC. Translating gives CASSQSRIARRNSEQFF.

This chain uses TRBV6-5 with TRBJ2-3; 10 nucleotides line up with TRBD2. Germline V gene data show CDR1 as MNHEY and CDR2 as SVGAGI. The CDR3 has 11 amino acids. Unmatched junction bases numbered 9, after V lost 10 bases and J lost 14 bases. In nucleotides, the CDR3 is TGTGCCACCCAAGAAGGACTAGCGGTGTATTTT. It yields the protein CATQEGLAVYF.

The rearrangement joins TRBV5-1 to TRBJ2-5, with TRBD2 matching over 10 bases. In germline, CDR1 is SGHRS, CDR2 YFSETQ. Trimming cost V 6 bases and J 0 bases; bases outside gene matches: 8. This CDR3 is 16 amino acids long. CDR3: CASKDPGLAYQETQYF. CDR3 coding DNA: TGCGCCAGCAAAGATCCGGGACTAGCGTACCAAGAGACCCAGTACTTC.

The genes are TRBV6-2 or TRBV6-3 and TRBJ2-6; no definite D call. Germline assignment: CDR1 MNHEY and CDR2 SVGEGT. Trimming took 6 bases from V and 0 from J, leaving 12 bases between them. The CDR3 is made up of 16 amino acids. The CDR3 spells CASSSSRRSGANVLTF. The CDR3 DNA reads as TGTGCCAGCAGCTCCTCTAGGCGCTCTGGGGCCAACGTCCTGACTTTC.

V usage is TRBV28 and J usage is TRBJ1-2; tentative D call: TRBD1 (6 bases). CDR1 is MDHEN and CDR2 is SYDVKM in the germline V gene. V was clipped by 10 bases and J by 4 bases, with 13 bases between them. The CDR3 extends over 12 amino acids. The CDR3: CATRDRSYGYTF. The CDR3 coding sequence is TGTGCCACCCGAGACAGGAGCTATGGCTACACCTTC.

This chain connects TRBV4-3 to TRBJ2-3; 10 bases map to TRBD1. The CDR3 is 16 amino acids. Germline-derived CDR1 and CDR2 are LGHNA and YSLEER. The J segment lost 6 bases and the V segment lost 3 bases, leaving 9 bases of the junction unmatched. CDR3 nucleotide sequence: TGCGCCAGCAGCCAGGCGACAGGGGGCGTTTCCGATACGCAGTATTTT. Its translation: CASSQATGGVSDTQYF.

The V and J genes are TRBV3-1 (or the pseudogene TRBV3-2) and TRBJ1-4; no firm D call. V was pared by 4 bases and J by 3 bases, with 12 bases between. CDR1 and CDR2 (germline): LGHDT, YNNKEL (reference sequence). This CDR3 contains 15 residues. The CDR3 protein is CASSLQLAANEKLFF. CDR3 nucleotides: TGTGCCAGCAGCCTCCAACTCGCGGCTAATGAAAAACTGTTTTTT.

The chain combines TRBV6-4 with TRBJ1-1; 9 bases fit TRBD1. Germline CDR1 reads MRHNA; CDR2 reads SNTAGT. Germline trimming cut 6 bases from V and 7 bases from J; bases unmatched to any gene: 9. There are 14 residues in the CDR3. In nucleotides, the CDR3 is TGTGCCAGCAGCCCGGGACAGGGAGGAGGTGAAGCTTTCTTT. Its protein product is CASSPGQGGGEAFF.

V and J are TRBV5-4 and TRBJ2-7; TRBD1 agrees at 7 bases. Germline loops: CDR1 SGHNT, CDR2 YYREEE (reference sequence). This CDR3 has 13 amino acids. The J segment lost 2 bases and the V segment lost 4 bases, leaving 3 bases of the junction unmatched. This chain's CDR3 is CASSEGTAYEQYF. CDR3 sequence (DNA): TGTGCCAGCAGCGAGGGGACAGCCTACGAGCAGTACTTC. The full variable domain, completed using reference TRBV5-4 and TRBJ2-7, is ETGVTQSPTHLIKTRGQQVTLRCSSQSGHNTVSWYQQALGQGPQFIFQYYREEENGRGNFPPRFSGLQFPNYSSELNVNALELDDSALYLCASSEGTAYEQYFGPGTRLTVT.

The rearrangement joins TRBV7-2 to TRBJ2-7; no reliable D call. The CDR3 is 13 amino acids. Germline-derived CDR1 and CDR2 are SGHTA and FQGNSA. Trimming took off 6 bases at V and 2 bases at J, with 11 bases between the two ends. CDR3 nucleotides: TGTGCCAGCAGTCCGTTGTCCCCCTACGAGCAGTACTTC. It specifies CASSPLSPYEQYF.

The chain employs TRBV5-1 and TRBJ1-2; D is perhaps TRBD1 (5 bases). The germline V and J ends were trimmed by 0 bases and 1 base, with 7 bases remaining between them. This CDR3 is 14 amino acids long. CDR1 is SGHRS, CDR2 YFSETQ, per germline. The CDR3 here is CASSLDRGNYGYTF. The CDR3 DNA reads TGCGCCAGCAGCTTGGATAGGGGTAACTATGGCTACACCTTC.

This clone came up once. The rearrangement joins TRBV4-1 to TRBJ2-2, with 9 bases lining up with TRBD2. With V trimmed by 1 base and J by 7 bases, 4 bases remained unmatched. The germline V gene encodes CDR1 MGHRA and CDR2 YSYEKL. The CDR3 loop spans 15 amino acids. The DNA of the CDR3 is TGCGCCAGCAGCCAAGCGGGACTAGCTGACGGGGAGCTGTTTTTT. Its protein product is CASSQAGLADGELFF.

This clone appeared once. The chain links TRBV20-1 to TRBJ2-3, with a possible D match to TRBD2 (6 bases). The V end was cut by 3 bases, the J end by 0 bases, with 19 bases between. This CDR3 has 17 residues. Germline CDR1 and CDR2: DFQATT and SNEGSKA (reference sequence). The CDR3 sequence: CSASTIFLASSTDTQYF. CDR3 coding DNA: TGCAGTGCTAGTACTATATTCCTAGCGAGTAGCACAGATACGCAGTATTTT.

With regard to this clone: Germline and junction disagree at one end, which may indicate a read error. Here the CDR3 DNA reads TGTGCCAGCAGCTCCCCGGGTTATACTTCACCCCTCCACTTT. As protein: CASSSPGYTSPLHF. This rearrangement joins TRBV25-1 to TRBJ1-6; D gene unclear. The germline CDR1 and CDR2 sequences are MGHDK and SYGVNS. This CDR3 is 14 amino acids long.

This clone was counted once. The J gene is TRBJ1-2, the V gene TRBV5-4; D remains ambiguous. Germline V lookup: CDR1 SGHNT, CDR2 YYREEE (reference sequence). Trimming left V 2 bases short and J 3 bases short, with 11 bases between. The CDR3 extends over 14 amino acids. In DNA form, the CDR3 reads TGTGCCAGCAGCTTTAAGGGCGGTGACTATGGCTACACCTTC. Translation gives CASSFKGGDYGYTF.

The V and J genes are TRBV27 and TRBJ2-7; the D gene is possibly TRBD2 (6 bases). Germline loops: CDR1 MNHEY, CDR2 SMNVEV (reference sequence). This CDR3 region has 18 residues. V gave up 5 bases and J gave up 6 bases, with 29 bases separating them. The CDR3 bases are TGTGCCAGCAGTCCGATAGCCCTGAGCGGAGGGGTGCGGGTCGAGCAGTACTTC. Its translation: CASSPIALSGGVRVEQYF.

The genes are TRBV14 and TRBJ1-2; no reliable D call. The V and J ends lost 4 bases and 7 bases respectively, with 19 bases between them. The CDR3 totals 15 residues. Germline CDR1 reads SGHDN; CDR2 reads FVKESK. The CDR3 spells CASSPIRVGRSGYTF. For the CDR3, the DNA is TGTGCCAGCAGCCCGATAAGGGTCGGTAGATCTGGCTACACCTTC.

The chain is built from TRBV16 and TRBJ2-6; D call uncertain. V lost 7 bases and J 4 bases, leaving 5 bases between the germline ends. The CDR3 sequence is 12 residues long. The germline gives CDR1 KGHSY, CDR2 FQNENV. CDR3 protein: CASNWGANVLTF. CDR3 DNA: TGTGCCAGCAACTGGGGGGCCAACGTCCTGACTTTC.

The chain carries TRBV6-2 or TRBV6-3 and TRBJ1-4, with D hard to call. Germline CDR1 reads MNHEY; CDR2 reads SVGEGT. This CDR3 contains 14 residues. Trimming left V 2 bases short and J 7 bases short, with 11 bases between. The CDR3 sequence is CASSYQGFSEKLFF. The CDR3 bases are TGTGCCAGCAGTTACCAAGGGTTCAGTGAAAAACTGTTTTTT.

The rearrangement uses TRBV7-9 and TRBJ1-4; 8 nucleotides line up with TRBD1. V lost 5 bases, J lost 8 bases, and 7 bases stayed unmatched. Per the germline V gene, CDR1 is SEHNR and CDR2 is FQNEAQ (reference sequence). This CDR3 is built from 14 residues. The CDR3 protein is CASSPGGLGEKLFF. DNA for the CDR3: TGTGCCAGCAGCCCAGGGGGCCTGGGGGAAAAACTGTTTTTT.

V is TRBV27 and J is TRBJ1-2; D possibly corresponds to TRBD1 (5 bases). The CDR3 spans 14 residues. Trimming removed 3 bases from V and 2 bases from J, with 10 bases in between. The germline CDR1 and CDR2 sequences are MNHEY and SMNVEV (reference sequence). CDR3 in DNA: TGTGCCAGCAGTTTTCAGGGAGCCAACTATGGCTACACCTTC. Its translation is CASSFQGANYGYTF.

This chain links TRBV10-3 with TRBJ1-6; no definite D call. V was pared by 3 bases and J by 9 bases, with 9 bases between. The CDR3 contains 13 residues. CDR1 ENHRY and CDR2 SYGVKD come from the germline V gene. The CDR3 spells CAISDSFFSPLHF. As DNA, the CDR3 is TGTGCCATCAGTGACTCTTTCTTTTCACCCCTCCACTTT.

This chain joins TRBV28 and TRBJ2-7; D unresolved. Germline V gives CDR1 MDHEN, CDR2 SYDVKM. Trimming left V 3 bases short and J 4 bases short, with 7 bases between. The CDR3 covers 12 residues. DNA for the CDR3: TGTGCCAGCAGTTTGGGCAATTACGAGCAGTACTTC. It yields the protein CASSLGNYEQYF.

The CDR3 DNA reads TGTGCCAGCAGTCCCCAGCGTTACACTGAAGCTTTCTTT. Its protein is CASSPQRYTEAFF. The chain links TRBV6-5 to TRBJ1-1; D not resolved. Germline V gene sequence: CDR1 MNHEY, CDR2 SVGAGI. The V and J ends lost 5 bases and 3 bases respectively, with 10 bases between them. The CDR3 contains 13 residues.

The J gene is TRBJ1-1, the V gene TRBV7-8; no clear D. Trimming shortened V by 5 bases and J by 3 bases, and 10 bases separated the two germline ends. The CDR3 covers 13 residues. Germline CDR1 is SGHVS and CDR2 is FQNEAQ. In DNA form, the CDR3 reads TGTGCCAGCAGCCAGGCACTGGACACTGAAGCTTTCTTT. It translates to CASSQALDTEAFF.

This CDR3 reads CATTSGITLSGANVLTF. The CDR3 nucleotides are TGTGCCACCACTAGCGGGATAACCTTATCTGGGGCCAACGTCCTGACTTTC. The chain links TRBV15 to TRBJ2-6; 9 bases map to TRBD2. The trim removed 7 bases at V and 1 base at J, leaving 8 bases unmatched. CDR3 length: 17 residues. CDR1 LNHNV and CDR2 YYDKDF come from the germline V gene (reference sequence).

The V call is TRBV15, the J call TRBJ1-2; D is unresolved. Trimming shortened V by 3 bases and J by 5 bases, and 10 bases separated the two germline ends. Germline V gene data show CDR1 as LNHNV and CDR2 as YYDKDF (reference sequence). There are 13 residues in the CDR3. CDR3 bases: TGTGCCACCAGCAGCCGGGTGGGGTATGGCTACACCTTC. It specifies CATSSRVGYGYTF.